The source of this T cell receptor (beta chain) is a study of shared clonotypes between healthy human individuals. Study results and limitations: The sole specimen, blood, was sampled, and tissue repertoires likely differ. Among non-shared clonotypes, generation probabilities were lower than among those shared by all four donors.

Remarks on this clone: Antigen specificity is unknown. Distinct nucleotide sequences in the sample also encode this CDR3.

An assay was performed, and its level was deep. Repertoires were generated with immunoSEQ multiplex PCR, while TCRdb's copy carries only in-frame clones and drops some. The sample lists roughly 680,000 clones; 72% were seen once. Germline CDR1 reads LGHNA; CDR2 reads YNFKEQ. The CDR3 has 16 residues. The J segment lost 3 bases and the V segment lost 3 bases, leaving 4 bases of the junction unmatched. The chain is built from TRBV4-2 and TRBJ2-3, with 12 nucleotides matching TRBD2. The receptor was isolated from a woman under 40 in good health. Material for sequencing was memory CD4+ T cells sorted from blood. The sample's subset: CD45RA-negative fraction. As DNA, the CDR3 is TGTGCCAGCAGCCAGAGACTAGCGGGAGTGACAGATACGCAGTATTTT. Residues: CASSQRLAGVTDTQYF.